The next 8 T cell receptor beta chains were all read from a single sample in a study of T cells in Graves' hyperthyroidism and ophthalmopathy. Amplified regions were TCR beta CDR3 sequences from RNA transcripts. Primed by the HTBI set, a first-round RT-PCR was run on the TCR CDR3. TCRdb reprocessed the multiplex PCR reads with MiXCR, giving one entry per CDR3 protein. The data contain about 300,000 distinct CDR3 sequences, 13% of them singletons. The sample was blood. Every receptor here comes from a woman in her twenties or thirties with Graves' hyperthyroidism that later progressed to Graves' ophthalmopathy.

This clonotype occurred many times. This sequence joins TRBV28 and TRBJ1-1; the D gene is possibly TRBD1 (6 bases). Trimming shortened V by 7 bases and J by 3 bases, and 18 bases separated the two germline ends. This CDR3 comprises 15 residues. The V gene's germline CDR1 is MDHEN and CDR2 SYDVKM. CDR3 sequence: CASTPRGGLYTEAFF. The CDR3 nucleotides are TGTGCCAGCACCCCGAGGGGGGGCCTTTACACTGAAGCTTTCTTT.

This clonotype was found many times. The chain couples TRBV5-8 to TRBJ1-1; tentatively, D is TRBD1 (5 bases). There are 13 residues in the CDR3. V shed 1 base and J shed 11 bases, with 15 bases lying between them. CDR1 SGHTS and CDR2 YDEGEE come from the germline V gene. CDR3 amino acids: CASSLQSRGAAFF. CDR3 nucleotides: TGTGCCAGCAGCTTGCAATCCAGAGGGGCGGCTTTCTTT.

This clonotype was seen at least ten times. V usage is TRBV6-1 and J usage is TRBJ2-2; unclear D gene. CDR1 MNHNS and CDR2 SASEGT come from the germline V gene. The CDR3 consists of 14 residues. V gave up 7 bases and J gave up 0 bases, with 9 bases separating them. CDR3 DNA sequence: TGTGCCAGCACCGCCTATGCGAACACCGGGGAGCTGTTTTTT. This encodes CASTAYANTGELFF.

This clonotype was recorded at least ten times. V is TRBV29-1 and J is TRBJ2-5; TRBD1 aligns across 8 bases. The trim removed 4 bases at V and 4 bases at J, leaving 2 bases unmatched. Germline-derived CDR1 and CDR2 are SQVTM and ANQGSEA. This CDR3 is built from 12 residues. In DNA, the CDR3 is TGCAGCGTTGGAGGACAGGGAGAGACCCAGTACTTC. This gives the protein CSVGGQGETQYF.

At least ten counts were recorded for this clonotype. The chain joins TRBV7-9 to TRBJ2-3; perhaps TRBD1 as D (5 bases). V shed 5 bases and J shed 4 bases, with 16 bases lying between them. CDR1 and CDR2 (germline): SEHNR, FQNEAQ (reference sequence). CDR3 length equals 15 residues. The CDR3 nucleotides read TGTGCCAGCAGCCGCGGATCTCACAGGCCAGATACGCAGTATTTT. Its protein is CASSRGSHRPDTQYF.

Ten or more counts support this clonotype. The V call is TRBV3-1, the J call TRBJ2-1, with 7 bases matching TRBD2. CDR1 and CDR2 from the germline V gene are LGHDT and YNNKEL (reference sequence). Trimming took 0 bases from V and 9 from J; bases not matched to a gene: 8. The CDR3 has 15 residues. The CDR3 nucleotides are TGTGCCAGCAGCCAAGAGGGAGGGTGGTTTAGTGAGCAGTTCTTC. It yields the protein CASSQEGGWFSEQFF.

This clonotype was counted only a few times. J is TRBJ2-3 and V is TRBV9, with 11 bases that match TRBD2. Germline V gene sequence: CDR1 SGDLS, CDR2 YYNGEE. The CDR3 sequence is 17 residues long. V was pared by 3 bases and J by 0 bases, with 6 bases of the junction left unmatched. CDR3 residues: CASSAGLAGGSTDTQYF. The CDR3 coding sequence is TGTGCCAGCAGCGCCGGCTTAGCGGGAGGGAGCACAGATACGCAGTATTTT.

In this sample, this clonotype turned up many times. This chain joins TRBV27 and TRBJ1-2; D possibly corresponds to TRBD1 (5 bases). This CDR3 is built from 12 residues. The germline V gene encodes CDR1 MNHEY and CDR2 SMNVEV (reference sequence). The V end lost 2 bases, the J end lost 8 bases, and 9 bases lay between the germline ends. CDR3 residues: CASSLQGGGYTF. CDR3 sequence (DNA): TGTGCCAGCAGTTTACAGGGTGGCGGCTACACCTTC.